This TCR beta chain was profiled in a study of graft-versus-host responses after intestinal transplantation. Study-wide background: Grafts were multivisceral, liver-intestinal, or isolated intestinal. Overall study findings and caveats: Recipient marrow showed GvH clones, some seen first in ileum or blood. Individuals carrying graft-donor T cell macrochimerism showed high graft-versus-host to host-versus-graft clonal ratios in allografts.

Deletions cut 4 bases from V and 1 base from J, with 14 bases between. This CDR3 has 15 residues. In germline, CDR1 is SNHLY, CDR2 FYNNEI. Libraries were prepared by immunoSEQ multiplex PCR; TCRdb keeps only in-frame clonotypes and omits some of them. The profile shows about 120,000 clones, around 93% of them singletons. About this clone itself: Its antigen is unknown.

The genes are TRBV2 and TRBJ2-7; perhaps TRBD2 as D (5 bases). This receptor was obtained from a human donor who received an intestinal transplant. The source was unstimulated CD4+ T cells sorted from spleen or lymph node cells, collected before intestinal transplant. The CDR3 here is CASSVSRLLSYEQYF. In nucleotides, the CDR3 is TGTGCCAGCAGTGTGTCGCGACTACTATCCTACGAGCAGTACTTC.